This passage covers 19 T cell receptor beta chains from one sample sequenced in a study of blood T cell repertoires in COVID-19. The table came from immunoSEQ multiplex PCR; TCRdb's copy has only in-frame clones and leaves some out. The sample lists 400,000 to 450,000 clones; 89% were seen once. Sample: peripheral blood. These receptors were taken from a woman in her thirties or forties with COVID-19, enrolled during active disease.

The chain uses TRBV12-2 and TRBJ2-7; the tabulated D call, TRBD2, remains unverified against the DNA. TRBV12-2 is an annotated pseudogene. This CDR3 has 16 amino acids. CDR3 sequence reads: CASRLGHPGLDYEQYF. CDR3 in DNA: TGTGCAAGTCGCTTAGGCCATCCGGGACTAGACTACGAGCAGTACTTC.

This clone has more than one count but fewer than ten. The V call is TRBV18, the J call TRBJ1-1, with D unclear. Germline values: CDR1 KGHSH, CDR2 LQKENI. V lost 2 bases and J 0 bases, leaving 10 bases between the germline ends. This CDR3 region has 15 residues. CDR3 in amino acids: CASSPLTRLNTEAFF. As DNA, the CDR3 is TGTGCCAGCTCACCATTAACGCGGTTGAACACTGAAGCTTTCTTT.

As for this clone: The same CDR3 arises from other DNA sequences in this sample as well. This sequence joins TRBV29-1 and TRBJ1-2; D call uncertain. V was pared by 0 bases and J by 8 bases, with 10 bases between. The length of the CDR3 is 12 residues. Germline V lookup: CDR1 SQVTM, CDR2 ANQGSEA. The CDR3 protein is CSVEDSRYGYTF. DNA for the CDR3: TGCAGCGTTGAAGATTCCCGGTACGGCTACACCTTC.

CDR3 in amino acids: CASSADRESQPQHF. The CDR3 region has the DNA TGTGCCAGCAGCGCGGACAGGGAGAGTCAGCCCCAGCATTTT. This chain connects TRBV5-4 to TRBJ1-5; 8 bases are a match to TRBD1. The CDR3 is 14 residues long. J lost 6 bases, V lost 4 bases, and 6 bases had no gene match. Germline V CDR1 and CDR2: SGHNT, YYREEE (reference sequence).

The chain joins TRBV6-5 to TRBJ2-7, with D uncertain. This CDR3 is built from 15 residues. Trimming pared 6 bases from V and 0 bases from J, leaving 15 bases between. Germline CDR1 and CDR2: MNHEY and SVGAGI. DNA for the CDR3: TGTGCCAGCAGGACGACATTTTTCAACTCCTACGAGCAGTACTTC. As protein: CASRTTFFNSYEQYF.

This clone was counted a few times. This sequence joins TRBV7-2 and TRBJ1-2; no clear D. V lost 4 bases and J lost 1, with 10 bases in between. The CDR3 covers 14 residues. Germline CDR1 is SGHTA and CDR2 is FQGNSA. As DNA, the CDR3 is TGTGCCAGCAGCTGGTCCGGGAGTAACTATGGCTACACCTTC. Translation: CASSWSGSNYGYTF. The full variable domain, completed using reference TRBV7-2 and TRBJ1-2, is GAGVSQSPSNKVTEKGKDVELRCDPISGHTALYWYRQSLGQGLEFLIYFQGNSAPDKSGLPSDRFSAERTGGSVSTLTIQRTQQEDSAVYLCASSWSGSNYGYTFGSGTRLTVV.

The J gene is TRBJ1-1, the V gene TRBV7-2, with TRBD1 matching 7 bases. V dropped 5 bases and J dropped 10; count of bases not matched to a gene: 7. CDR1 is SGHTA, CDR2 FQGNSA, per germline. This CDR3 is built from 12 residues. The CDR3 reads CASSLTGVLAFF. In nucleotides, the CDR3 is TGTGCCAGCAGCCTCACAGGGGTATTAGCTTTCTTT.

This chain joins TRBV5-4 and TRBJ1-2; D is ambiguous. The V gene lost 3 bases and the J gene lost 4 bases, with 13 bases spanning the gap. The CDR3 contains 14 residues. The V gene's germline CDR1 is SGHNT and CDR2 YYREEE (reference sequence). CDR3 nucleotides: TGTGCCAGCAGCTCACGGCAGGAAGGCTATGGCTACACCTTC. Amino acids: CASSSRQEGYGYTF.

This chain joins TRBV6-5 and TRBJ1-5; D gene uncertain. With 2 bases removed from V and 0 bases from J, the gap between germline ends came to 11 bases. This CDR3 spans 16 amino acids. Germline loops: CDR1 MNHEY, CDR2 SVGAGI. CDR3 protein: CASSYPPVDSNQPQHF. Here the CDR3 DNA reads TGTGCCAGCAGTTACCCCCCAGTCGATAGCAATCAGCCCCAGCATTTT.

This clone has a single count. The rearrangement links TRBV21-1 to TRBJ1-6. TRBV21-1 represents a pseudogene. The CDR3 runs 14 residues. In nucleotides, the CDR3 is TGTGCCAGCAGCCTATGGCGGGGAGATTCACCCCTCCACTTT. Translation gives CASSLWRGDSPLHF.

The chain couples TRBV18 to TRBJ2-6, with D uncertain. There are 16 residues in the CDR3. CDR1 and CDR2 from the germline V gene are KGHSH and LQKENI. V lost 5 bases to trimming and J lost 0 bases, with 11 bases between them. This CDR3 is CASSEAIFSGANVLTF. CDR3 DNA: TGTGCCAGCTCAGAAGCGATCTTCTCTGGGGCCAACGTCCTGACTTTC.

The V and J genes are TRBV14 and TRBJ2-2, with a weak D call TRBD1 (6 bases). Trimming left V 6 bases short and J 1 base short, with 9 bases between. Germline V gene sequence: CDR1 SGHDN, CDR2 FVKESK. This CDR3 contains 14 residues. The CDR3 bases are TGTGCCAGCAGGGGGGCGAGGAACACCGGGGAGCTGTTTTTT. Protein: CASRGARNTGELFF.

This clone has more than one count but fewer than ten. The CDR3 reads CAWSGYRGGPGELFF. In DNA form, the CDR3 reads TGTGCCTGGAGTGGTTATCGGGGTGGCCCCGGGGAGCTGTTTTTT. The rearrangement links TRBV30 to TRBJ2-2, with TRBD2 as a possible D gene (5 bases). Germline V gene data show CDR1 as GTSNPN and CDR2 as SVGIG (reference sequence). This CDR3 spans 15 amino acids. V was pared by 1 base and J by 6 bases, with 15 bases between.

The rearrangement joins TRBV15 to TRBJ1-1; 7 nucleotides match TRBD1. After removal of 0 bases from V and 3 bases from J, the junction contained 1 base not matched to a gene. This CDR3 contains 14 residues. Germline V gene sequence: CDR1 LNHNV, CDR2 YYDKDF (reference sequence). CDR3 sequence (DNA): TGTGCCACCAGCAGAGACAGGGGGTACACTGAAGCTTTCTTT. Translation gives CATSRDRGYTEAFF.

Points on this clone: Other nucleotide sequences in the sample specify the same CDR3. The chain employs TRBV6-5 and TRBJ1-1, with D possibly being TRBD1 (5 bases). Germline V gene data show CDR1 as MNHEY and CDR2 as SVGAGI. CDR3 length: 13 amino acids. Trimming cost V 6 bases and J 5 bases, with 13 bases left between them. This CDR3 reads CASSRGGWTEAFF. In nucleotides, the CDR3 is TGTGCCAGCAGCCGGGGGGGGTGGACTGAAGCTTTCTTT.

The chain recombines TRBV28 with TRBJ2-2; D unresolved. CDR3 length: 14 amino acids. Germline assignment: CDR1 MDHEN and CDR2 SYDVKM. The V end lost 8 bases, the J end lost 0 bases, and 10 bases lay between the germline ends. The DNA for the CDR3 is TGTGCCAGCTCTGTTTTCGCGAACACCGGGGAGCTGTTTTTT. Translation gives CASSVFANTGELFF. The full variable domain, with the rest looked up from reference TRBV28 and TRBJ2-2, is DVKVTQSSRYLVKRTGEKVFLECVQDMDHENMFWYRQDPGLGLRLIYFSYDVKMKEKGDIPEGYSVSREKKERFSLILESASTNQTSMYLCASSVFANTGELFFGEGSRLTVL.

In its sample, this clone was seen many times. The chain joins TRBV5-5 to TRBJ1-1; weak D call: TRBD1 (5 bases). CDR1 is SGHKS, CDR2 YYEKEE, per germline (reference sequence). Trimming removed 2 bases at V and 2 bases at J, with 10 bases between. The CDR3 runs to 14 residues. CDR3 protein: CASSLMDINTEAFF. The DNA of the CDR3 is TGTGCCAGCAGCTTAATGGACATTAACACTGAAGCTTTCTTT.

This clone is a singleton in its sample. The V and J genes are TRBV12-3 or TRBV12-4 and TRBJ1-1; D remains unclear. The CDR3 has 13 residues. V lost 3 bases to trimming and J lost 4 bases, with 9 bases between them. CDR3 nucleotide sequence: TGTGCCAGCAGTTTCCGGGTGGGCACTGAAGCTTTCTTT. Its translation: CASSFRVGTEAFF.

The chain has TRBV6-2 or TRBV6-3 and TRBJ2-7; 7 bases are shared with TRBD2. V lost 7 bases and J lost 0; bases outside the gene matches: 9. Per the germline V gene, CDR1 is MNHEY and CDR2 is SVGEGT. The CDR3 covers 15 residues. Here the CDR3 reads CASTPSLAGSYEQYF. CDR3 DNA sequence: TGTGCCAGCACCCCGTCGTTAGCGGGCTCCTACGAGCAGTACTTC.